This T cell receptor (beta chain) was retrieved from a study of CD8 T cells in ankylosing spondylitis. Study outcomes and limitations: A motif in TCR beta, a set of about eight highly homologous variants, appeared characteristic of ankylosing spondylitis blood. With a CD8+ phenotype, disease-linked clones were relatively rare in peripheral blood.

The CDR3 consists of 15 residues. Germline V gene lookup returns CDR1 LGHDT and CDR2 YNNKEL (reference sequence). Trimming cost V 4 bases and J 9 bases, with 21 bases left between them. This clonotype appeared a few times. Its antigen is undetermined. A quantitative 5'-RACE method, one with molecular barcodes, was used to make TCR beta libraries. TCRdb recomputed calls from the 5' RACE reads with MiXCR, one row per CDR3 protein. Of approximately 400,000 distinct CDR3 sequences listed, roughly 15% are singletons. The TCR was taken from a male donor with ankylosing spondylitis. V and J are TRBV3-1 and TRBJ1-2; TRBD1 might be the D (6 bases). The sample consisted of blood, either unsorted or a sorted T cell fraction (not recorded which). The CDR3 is CASSLRPAGERSYTF. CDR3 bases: TGTGCCAGCAGCCTCCGACCCGCAGGGGAGAGAAGCTACACCTTC.